The rows below give T cell receptor beta chains drawn from one sample of a study of OX40 agonist ivuxolimab in advanced cancers. Sequencing used immunoSEQ multiplex PCR; TCRdb keeps in-frame clones, though not all of them. The table lists about 67,000 clones, 87% of them singletons. The source material was CD4+ or CD8+ T cells sorted from blood, sampled in a trial of the OX40 agonist ivuxolimab. Receptor source: an adult with an advanced solid tumor such as melanoma, head and neck, liver or kidney cancer. CDR3s include the opening cysteine and the closing phenylalanine or tryptophan. The order of the fields is clone size, V gene, D gene, J gene, CDR3 DNA, CDR3 protein. A D gene is named only where the DNA matches it firmly. Clone size is shown for a subset of rows, as once, few, many or a class of expanded clone.

>once|TRBV28|.|TRBJ1-5
TGTGCCAGCAGTCTACCCGGCAATCAACCCCAGCATTTT
CASSLPGNQPQHF
>.|TRBV6-1|.|TRBJ1-5
TGTGCCAGCAGTGAATTTGGGGGGGGCAATCAGCCCCAGCATTTT
CASSEFGGGNQPQHF
>once|TRBV6-5|TRBD1|TRBJ1-1
TGTGCCAGCAGACGGACAGGGAACACTGAAGCTTTCTTT
CASRRTGNTEAFF
>.|TRBV6-5|.|TRBJ1-1
TGTGCCAGCGGGACGGGCGGGCCGAACACTGAAGCTTTCTTT
CASGTGGPNTEAFF
>once|TRBV7-2|TRBD1|TRBJ2-3
TGTGCCAGCAGCTTAGGAGTGGGACAGGGAACAGATACGCAGTATTTT
CASSLGVGQGTDTQYF
>.|TRBV29-1|.|TRBJ1-1
TGCAGCGTTGAACTCACTCTGGGCACTGAAGCTTTCTTT
CSVELTLGTEAFF
>.|TRBV7-9|.|TRBJ1-5
TGTGCCAGCAGCTTTTGGGCAGGCGGTTCGAGCAATCAGCCCCAGCATTTT
CASSFWAGGSSNQPQHF
>.|TRBV19|.|TRBJ2-1
TGTGCCAGTAGTACCTTAGGCAATGAGCAGTTCTTC
CASSTLGNEQFF
>.|TRBV4-1|TRBD1|TRBJ2-7
TGCGCCAGCAGCCAAGGGACAGGGGGCATGTACGAGCAGTACTTC
CASSQGTGGMYEQYF
>.|TRBV19|.|TRBJ2-7
TGTGCCAGCCACCCGGGGCAGGCCGCCTCCTACGAGCAGTACTTC
CASHPGQAASYEQYF
>once|TRBV4-1|.|TRBJ2-2
TGCGCCAGCAGCCAAGAGGGGCGGACTAACACCGGGGAGCTGTTTTTT
CASSQEGRTNTGELFF
>many|TRBV9|.|TRBJ1-1
TGTGCCAGCAGCGTAGCGGGCAGCCACATAGGGATTAACACTGAAGCTTTCTTT
CASSVAGSHIGINTEAFF
>.|TRBV7-2|TRBD1|TRBJ1-6
TGTGCCAGCAGCCCCCAGGGACAGTATAATTCACCCCTCCACTTT
CASSPQGQYNSPLHF
>.|TRBV7-9|TRBD1|TRBJ1-6
TGTGCCAGCAGCTTAGCGGGGACAGGGGGTTCACCCCTCCACTTT
CASSLAGTGGSPLHF
>.|TRBV30|TRBD1|TRBJ1-4
TGTGCCTGGAGAGACACCGGGACAGGCCCATCTTTT
CAWRDTGTGPSF
>few|TRBV14|.|TRBJ2-5
TGTGCCAGCAGCCAAACCCCCTCCCTGAGATCGCAAGAGACCCAGTACTTC
CASSQTPSLRSQETQYF